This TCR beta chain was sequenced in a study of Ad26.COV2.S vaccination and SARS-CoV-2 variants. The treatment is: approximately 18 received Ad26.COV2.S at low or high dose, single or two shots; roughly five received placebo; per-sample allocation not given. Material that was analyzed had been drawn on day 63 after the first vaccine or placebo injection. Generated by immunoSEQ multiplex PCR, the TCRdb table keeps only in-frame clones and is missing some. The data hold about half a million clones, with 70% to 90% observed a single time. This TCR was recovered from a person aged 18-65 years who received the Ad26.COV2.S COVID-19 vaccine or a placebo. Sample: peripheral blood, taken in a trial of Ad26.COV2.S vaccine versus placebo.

CDR3 bases: TGTGCCACCAGTGATAGGAAGGCTAGCGTGACAGATACGCAGTATTTT. This codes for CATSDRKASVTDTQYF. The chain couples TRBV24-1 to TRBJ2-3, with a weak D call TRBD2 (6 bases). The CDR3 is 16 residues long. In germline, CDR1 is KGHDR, CDR2 SFDVKD. V was shortened by 3 bases and J by 3 bases, with 15 bases between the two germline ends.